This T cell receptor beta chain stems from a study of T cell clones after liver transplantation. As for the study in general: Samples came pre-transplant, pre-randomization before withdrawal, and post-randomization after withdrawal ended.

This CDR3 is 14 amino acids long. Trimming removed 6 bases at V and 2 bases at J, with 12 bases between. The germline V gene has CDR1 MNHNY and CDR2 SVGAGI (reference sequence). Sequenced by immunoSEQ multiplex PCR; TCRdb stores in-frame clones only, minus some. The data contain about 99,000 clones, approximately 78% of them seen just once; the ten biggest clones take up 0.99%. The sequencing here drew on CD4+ T cells from blood, taken before liver transplant. The source is a human donor who received a liver transplant. The chain is built from TRBV6-6 and TRBJ2-3; TRBD2 is a possible D gene (6 bases). DNA of the CDR3: TGTGCCAGCAGATGGAGGGGCTTCACAGATACGCAGTATTTT. Translating gives CASRWRGFTDTQYF.